This entry lists 32 T cell receptor beta chains sequenced from one sample in a study of cytomegalovirus exposure and HLA in healthy donors. Sequencing was performed with immunoSEQ multiplex PCR; in TCRdb, only in-frame clones are kept and a portion is missing. Here the sample spans tens of thousands of clones, around 96% being singletons. Sequencing was performed on PBMCs. The origin of the receptors is a man between 18 and 35 years old in good health and CMV-seropositive.

The rearrangement joins TRBV12-5 to TRBJ2-1; TRBD2 aligns across 8 bases. The V gene's germline CDR1 is LGHNT and CDR2 FRNRAP. This CDR3 spans 18 amino acids. J lost 3 bases, V lost 3 bases, and 13 bases had no gene match. The CDR3 DNA follows: TGTGCTAGTGGTTTCTCCAGGGATGAGCGGGGGAGCTACAATGAGCAGTTCTTC. It specifies CASGFSRDERGSYNEQFF.

The V and J genes are TRBV7-2 and TRBJ1-2; maybe TRBD1 (5 bases). Germline assignment: CDR1 SGHTA and CDR2 FQGNSA. Trimming cost V 5 bases and J 5 bases, with 15 bases left between them. The CDR3 spans 14 residues. The DNA of the CDR3 is TGTGCCAGCAGCCTCAGACAGCTCTCATATGGCTACACCTTC. Protein sequence: CASSLRQLSYGYTF. The full variable domain, rest sourced from reference TRBV7-2 and TRBJ1-2, is GAGVSQSPSNKVTEKGKDVELRCDPISGHTALYWYRQSLGQGLEFLIYFQGNSAPDKSGLPSDRFSAERTGGSVSTLTIQRTQQEDSAVYLCASSLRQLSYGYTFGSGTRLTVV.

J is TRBJ1-2 and V is TRBV5-4; D not resolved. V dropped 0 bases and J dropped 4 bases, with 7 bases sitting between them. Germline CDR1 is SGHNT and CDR2 is YYREEE (reference sequence). There are 13 residues in the CDR3. The DNA of the CDR3 is TGTGCCAGCAGCTTGGGGGCAGTCTATGGCTACACCTTC. Its translation is CASSLGAVYGYTF.

This CDR3 reads CASSLGPGGASAEQYF. The CDR3 DNA follows: TGCGCCAGCAGCTTGGGCCCCGGGGGGGCCTCGGCCGAGCAGTACTTC. The gene calls are TRBV5-1 and TRBJ2-7, with 8 bases fitting TRBD2. The CDR3 sequence is 16 residues long. The germline gives CDR1 SGHRS, CDR2 YFSETQ. The V and J ends lost 0 bases and 6 bases, in that order; junction bases with no gene match: 11. The full variable domain, completed using reference TRBV5-1 and TRBJ2-7, is KAGVTQTPRYLIKTRGQQVTLSCSPISGHRSVSWYQQTPGQGLQFLFEYFSETQRNKGNFPGRFSGRQFSNSRSEMNVSTLELGDSALYLCASSLGPGGASAEQYFGPGTRLTVT.

This clone was seen just once. This chain uses TRBV28 with TRBJ1-5; tentatively, D is TRBD1 (5 bases). Trimming cost V 8 bases and J 0 bases, with 11 bases left between them. Germline CDR1 reads MDHEN; CDR2 reads SYDVKM. This CDR3 contains 14 residues. The CDR3 DNA follows: TGTGCCAGCGTGGGGGGTTATAGCAATCAGCCCCAGCATTTT. Translated, it gives CASVGGYSNQPQHF.

This clone has just one count. V usage is TRBV5-4 and J usage is TRBJ2-2; 7 bases agree with TRBD1. Germline CDR1 SGHNT, CDR2 YYREEE (reference sequence). CDR3 length: 14 amino acids. V was clipped by 4 bases and J by 6 bases; unmatched bases: 6. The CDR3 DNA reads as TGTGCCAGCAGCACAGGGGCTATGGCCGGGGAGCTGTTTTTT. Translating gives CASSTGAMAGELFF.

The chain links TRBV5-6 to TRBJ1-2, with TRBD1 as a possible D gene (6 bases). Per germline, CDR1 SGHDT and CDR2 YYEEEE. There are 13 residues in the CDR3. V lost 0 bases to trimming and J lost 7 bases, with 10 bases between them. CDR3 sequence (DNA): TGTGCCAGCAGCTTGGCAGGGGCCGTTGGCTACACCTTC. Encoded protein: CASSLAGAVGYTF.

The rearrangement links TRBV6-5 to TRBJ1-4, with a weak D call TRBD1 (5 bases). V gave up 2 bases and J gave up 8 bases, with 15 bases separating them. From germline, CDR1 is MNHEY and CDR2 SVGAGI. This CDR3 is 15 amino acids long. Here the CDR3 reads CASSYGQGTREKLFF. The CDR3, as DNA: TGTGCCAGCAGTTACGGACAAGGAACTCGGGAAAAACTGTTTTTT.

The chain combines TRBV5-4 with TRBJ2-6; D not resolved. Germline V gene sequence: CDR1 SGHNT, CDR2 YYREEE (reference sequence). Trimming removed 1 base from V and 0 bases from J, with 8 bases in between. CDR3 length: 16 amino acids. CDR3 protein: CASSLWLNSGANVLTF. CDR3 in DNA: TGTGCCAGCAGCTTGTGGCTCAACTCTGGGGCCAACGTCCTGACTTTC.

This chain connects TRBV5-5 to TRBJ2-1; TRBD1 is a possible D gene (5 bases). Germline V gene data show CDR1 as SGHKS and CDR2 as YYEKEE (reference sequence). V gave up 3 bases and J gave up 1 base, with 11 bases separating them. This CDR3 has 15 residues. The CDR3 nucleotides are TGTGCCAGCAGCTCGACAGATCTTTCCTACAATGAGCAGTTCTTC. Protein product: CASSSTDLSYNEQFF.

The CDR3 sequence is CASSLRGSGANVLTF. CDR3 coding DNA: TGTGCCAGCAGTTTAAGGGGCTCTGGGGCCAACGTCCTGACTTTC. The chain uses TRBV28 and TRBJ2-6; possibly TRBD1 for D (5 bases). CDR3 length: 15 amino acids. Trimming removed 2 bases from V and 0 bases from J, with 5 bases in between. Germline CDR1 is MDHEN and CDR2 is SYDVKM.

This chain connects TRBV29-1 to TRBJ2-2; 10 bases are shared with TRBD2. This CDR3 is built from 13 residues. In germline, CDR1 is SQVTM, CDR2 ANQGSEA. The CDR3 DNA is TGCGCTAGCGGGAGTGGTGTCACCGGGGAGCTGTTTTTT. It specifies CASGSGVTGELFF.

This chain connects TRBV18 to TRBJ2-3; D remains ambiguous. The CDR3 spans 13 residues. The germline V and J ends were trimmed by 3 bases and 6 bases, with 10 bases remaining between them. Per germline, CDR1 KGHSH and CDR2 LQKENI. The CDR3 reads CASSPSASDTQYF. CDR3 bases: TGTGCCAGCTCACCTAGTGCAAGTGATACGCAGTATTTT.

V is TRBV25-1 and J is TRBJ1-2, with 7 bases fitting TRBD1. Germline V lookup: CDR1 MGHDK, CDR2 SYGVNS. The CDR3 loop spans 13 amino acids. Trimming removed 6 bases from V and 3 bases from J; junction bases left unmatched: 4. The DNA of the CDR3 is TGTGCCAGCAGCGCAGGGGGAGACTATGGCTACACCTTC. The encoded protein is CASSAGGDYGYTF.

The V and J genes are TRBV28 and TRBJ2-2, with 7 bases matching TRBD2. J lost 4 bases, V lost 2 bases, and 7 bases had no gene match. CDR1 is MDHEN and CDR2 is SYDVKM in the germline V gene. The CDR3 is made up of 16 amino acids. The CDR3 spells CASSLTVAGPTGELFF. The CDR3 DNA sequence: TGTGCCAGCAGTTTAACGGTAGCGGGCCCCACCGGGGAGCTGTTTTTT.

J is TRBJ2-7 and V is TRBV13, with D maybe TRBD1 (6 bases). The CDR3 extends over 16 amino acids. Germline V gives CDR1 PRHDT, CDR2 FYEKMQ (reference sequence). V was pared by 4 bases and J by 1 base, with 17 bases between. Here the CDR3 reads CASSSYTGTTSYEQYF. CDR3 sequence (DNA): TGTGCCAGCAGCTCGTATACCGGGACAACTTCCTACGAGCAGTACTTC. Combining the CDR3 with reference TRBV13 and TRBJ2-7 gives the whole variable domain AAGVIQSPRHLIKEKRETATLKCYPIPRHDTVYWYQQGPGQDPQFLISFYEKMQSDKGSIPDRFSAQQFSDYHSELNMSSLELGDSALYFCASSSYTGTTSYEQYFGPGTRLTVT.

The chain employs TRBV11-2 and TRBJ1-2, with TRBD1 matching 8 bases. Germline values: CDR1 SGHAT, CDR2 FQNNGV. The CDR3 consists of 17 residues. Trimming cost V 2 bases and J 0 bases; bases outside gene matches: 8. The CDR3 DNA reads as TGTGCCAGCAGCTTATATGCAGGGGGCTCGGCTAACTATGGCTACACCTTC. Its protein is CASSLYAGGSANYGYTF.

A single count supports this clone. This sequence may be a read error, since a much larger clone differs from it by one base. In this CDR3 the conserved last residue, phenylalanine or tryptophan, is missing, so a read error is likely. The V call is TRBV9, the J call TRBJ2-7, with D possibly being TRBD1 (6 bases). Trimming took off 0 bases at V and 4 bases at J, with 11 bases between the two ends. CDR1 is SGDLS and CDR2 is YYNGEE in the germline V gene. The CDR3 covers 14 residues. The DNA of the CDR3 is TGTGCCAGCAGCGTAGGTAACAGGGATTACGAGCAGTACCTC. Amino acids: CASSVGNRDYEQYL.

This clone was seen once. The J gene is TRBJ1-5, the V gene TRBV4-1, with D perhaps TRBD1 (5 bases). V lost 2 bases and J lost 6, with 14 bases in between. This CDR3 spans 15 amino acids. Germline CDR1 is MGHRA and CDR2 is YSYEKL. The CDR3 DNA sequence: TGCGCCAGCAGCCAAAACACAGGAATGGGTCAGCCCCAGCATTTT. Protein: CASSQNTGMGQPQHF.

The V gene is TRBV9, the J gene TRBJ2-1; D gene unclear. CDR3 size: 15 residues. Germline V lookup: CDR1 SGDLS, CDR2 YYNGEE. Trimming stripped 2 bases from V and 4 bases from J, with 13 bases between. CDR3 protein: CASSVSGVPYNEQFF. In DNA form, the CDR3 reads TGTGCCAGCAGCGTCTCCGGAGTACCTTACAATGAGCAGTTCTTC.

The chain is built from TRBV6-5 and TRBJ1-3; D perhaps matches TRBD1 (5 bases). The CDR3 is 16 amino acids. V was cut by 0 bases and J by 1 base, with 10 bases left in between. The germline gives CDR1 MNHEY, CDR2 SVGAGI. The CDR3 region is CASSYSTGVSGNTIYF. CDR3 coding DNA: TGTGCCAGCAGTTACTCGACGGGGGTTTCTGGAAACACCATATATTTT.

V is TRBV19 and J is TRBJ1-5; D unclear. CDR3 length equals 14 residues. V was clipped by 1 base and J by 4 bases, with 8 bases between them. Germline V gene sequence: CDR1 LNHDA, CDR2 SQIVND (reference sequence). In DNA form, the CDR3 reads TGTGCCAGTAGTATAGGGGAGAGAAATCAGCCCCAGCATTTT. It translates to CASSIGERNQPQHF.

The genes are TRBV9 and TRBJ2-7, with TRBD2 matching over 12 bases. The CDR3 is 15 amino acids. Germline V gene data show CDR1 as SGDLS and CDR2 as YYNGEE. V lost 4 bases, J lost 2 bases, and 4 bases stayed unmatched. This CDR3 is CASSPGLAGTYEQYF. In DNA, the CDR3 is TGTGCCAGCAGCCCCGGACTAGCGGGGACCTACGAGCAGTACTTC.

The chain carries TRBV28 and TRBJ2-7, with D possibly being TRBD1 (6 bases). Between the trimmed V and J ends, which lost 5 bases and 3 bases, there was a span of 8 bases. The CDR3 spans 12 residues. The germline gives CDR1 MDHEN, CDR2 SYDVKM. The CDR3 bases are TGTGCCAGCAGTAAGGACAGCTACGAGCAGTACTTC. Its translation: CASSKDSYEQYF.

CDR3 sequence reads: CASSSIPSNNEQFF. The CDR3 DNA reads as TGCGCCAGCAGCTCCATCCCCTCTAACAATGAGCAGTTCTTC. The chain combines TRBV5-1 with TRBJ2-1; no clear D. Germline V lookup: CDR1 SGHRS, CDR2 YFSETQ. V was clipped by 3 bases and J by 5 bases, with 12 bases between them. CDR3 length equals 14 residues.

The J gene is TRBJ2-3, the V gene TRBV7-9; 8 positions match TRBD1. V shed 4 bases and J 0 bases; nucleotides not matched to a gene: 0. This CDR3 contains 14 residues. CDR1 is SEHNR, CDR2 FQNEAQ, per germline (reference sequence). As DNA, the CDR3 is TGTGCCAGCAGCTGGACAGGGAGCACAGATACGCAGTATTTT. Amino acid sequence: CASSWTGSTDTQYF. The full variable domain, in which reference TRBV7-9 and TRBJ2-3 provide the parts outside the CDR3, is DTGVSQNPRHKITKRGQNVTFRCDPISEHNRLYWYRQTLGQGPEFLTYFQNEAQLEKSRLLSDRFSAERPKGSFSTLEIQRTEQGDSAMYLCASSWTGSTDTQYFGPGTRLTVL.

The CDR3: CASSQLTDTQYF. The DNA of the CDR3 is TGTGCCAGCAGCCAACTGACAGATACGCAGTATTTT. The chain is built from TRBV14 and TRBJ2-3, with no clear D. The CDR3 spans 12 residues. V was pared by 2 bases and J by 3 bases, with 3 bases between. Germline lookup yields CDR1 SGHDN and CDR2 FVKESK.

J is TRBJ2-2 and V is TRBV6-5; TRBD1 matches at 9 bases. The CDR3 runs 14 residues. Germline V gene data show CDR1 as MNHEY and CDR2 as SVGAGI. The V gene end was trimmed by 9 bases and the J gene end by 6 bases; junction bases not matched to a gene: 8. In DNA, the CDR3 is TGTGCCAGTTTTACAGGGGGCGCGTCCGGGGAGCTGTTTTTT. This encodes CASFTGGASGELFF.

The chain is built from TRBV30 and TRBJ2-2, with unresolved D. Germline V gene data show CDR1 as GTSNPN and CDR2 as SVGIG (reference sequence). V lost 3 bases and J 5 bases, leaving 10 bases between the germline ends. CDR3 size: 13 residues. The CDR3 protein is CAWSQIGTGELFF. The CDR3 DNA follows: TGTGCCTGGAGCCAAATCGGGACCGGGGAGCTGTTTTTT.

This chain connects TRBV7-6 to TRBJ2-3, with 8 bases that match TRBD1. V shed 5 bases and J 5 bases; nucleotides not matched to a gene: 12. CDR1 and CDR2 from the germline V gene are SGHVS and FNYEAQ. The CDR3 is 16 amino acids. Written as DNA, the CDR3 is TGTGCCAGCAGCCCACGCCCCCAGGGGGCAGGAGATACGCAGTATTTT. This translates into CASSPRPQGAGDTQYF. The complete variable domain, with remaining parts taken from reference TRBV7-6 and TRBJ2-3, reads GAGVSQSPRYKVTKRGQDVALRCDPISGHVSLYWYRQALGQGPEFLTYFNYEAQQDKSGLPNDRFSAERPEGSISTLTIQRTEQRDSAMYRCASSPRPQGAGDTQYFGPGTRLTVL.

This clone was seen once. The chain recombines TRBV15 with TRBJ1-1; TRBD1 matches 7 bases. Germline assignment: CDR1 LNHNV and CDR2 YYDKDF (reference sequence). The J segment lost 2 bases and the V segment lost 3 bases, leaving 3 bases of the junction unmatched. The CDR3 loop spans 14 amino acids. The CDR3 DNA reads as TGTGCCACCAGCAGCCGACAGGGCAACACTGAAGCTTTCTTT. It codes for CATSSRQGNTEAFF.

V gene TRBV5-1 combines with J gene TRBJ1-5; no reliable D call. CDR3 size: 15 residues. Trimming removed 0 bases from V and 7 bases from J, with 14 bases in between. The germline gives CDR1 SGHRS, CDR2 YFSETQ. The CDR3 region has the DNA TGCGCCAGCAGCTTGGATCATACGGGAAGGCAGCCCCAGCATTTT. Its protein product is CASSLDHTGRQPQHF.